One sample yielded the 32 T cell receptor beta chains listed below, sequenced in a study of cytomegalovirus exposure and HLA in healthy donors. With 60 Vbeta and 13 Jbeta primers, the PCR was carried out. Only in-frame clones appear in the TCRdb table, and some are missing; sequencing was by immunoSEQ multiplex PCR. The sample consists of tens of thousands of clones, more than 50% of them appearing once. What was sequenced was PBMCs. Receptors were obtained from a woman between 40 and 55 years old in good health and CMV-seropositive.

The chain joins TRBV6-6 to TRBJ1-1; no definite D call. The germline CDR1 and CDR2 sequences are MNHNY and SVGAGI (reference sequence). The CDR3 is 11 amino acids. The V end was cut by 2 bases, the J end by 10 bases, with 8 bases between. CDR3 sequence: CASSYSVAAFF. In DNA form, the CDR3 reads TGTGCCAGCAGTTACAGCGTTGCAGCTTTCTTT.

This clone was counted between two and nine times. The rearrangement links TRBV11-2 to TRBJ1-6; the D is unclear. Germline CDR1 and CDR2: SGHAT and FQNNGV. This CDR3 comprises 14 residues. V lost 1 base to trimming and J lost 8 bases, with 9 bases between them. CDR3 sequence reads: CASSLGVEDSPLHF. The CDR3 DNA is TGTGCCAGCAGCTTAGGAGTTGAAGATTCACCCCTCCACTTT.

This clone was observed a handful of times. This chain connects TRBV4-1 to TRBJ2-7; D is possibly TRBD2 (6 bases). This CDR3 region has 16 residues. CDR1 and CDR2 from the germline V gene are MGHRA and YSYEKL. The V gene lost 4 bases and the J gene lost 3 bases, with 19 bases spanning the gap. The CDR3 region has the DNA TGCGCCAGCAGCCGCCACCTTGGCGGGGAGCACTACGAGCAGTACTTC. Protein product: CASSRHLGGEHYEQYF.

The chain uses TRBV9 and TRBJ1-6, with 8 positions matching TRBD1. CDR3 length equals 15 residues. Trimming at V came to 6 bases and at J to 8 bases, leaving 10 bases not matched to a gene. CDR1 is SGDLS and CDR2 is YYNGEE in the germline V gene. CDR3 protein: CASNFAGGLDSPLHF. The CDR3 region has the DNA TGTGCCAGCAATTTCGCAGGGGGCCTGGATTCACCCCTCCACTTT.

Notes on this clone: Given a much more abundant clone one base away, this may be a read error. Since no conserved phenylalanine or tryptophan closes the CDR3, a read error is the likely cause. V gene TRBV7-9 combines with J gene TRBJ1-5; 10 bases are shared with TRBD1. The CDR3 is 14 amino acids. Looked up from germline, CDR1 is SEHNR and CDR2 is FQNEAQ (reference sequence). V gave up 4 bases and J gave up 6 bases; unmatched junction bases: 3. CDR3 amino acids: CASSSGQGSQPQHV. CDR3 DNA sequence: TGTGCCAGCAGCTCGGGACAGGGGAGTCAGCCCCAGCATGTT.

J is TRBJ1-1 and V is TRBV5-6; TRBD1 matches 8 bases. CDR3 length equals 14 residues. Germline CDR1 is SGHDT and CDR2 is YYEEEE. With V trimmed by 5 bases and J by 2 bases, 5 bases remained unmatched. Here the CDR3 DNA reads TGTGCCAGCAGGACAGGGGCCGCTAACACTGAAGCTTTCTTT. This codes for CASRTGAANTEAFF. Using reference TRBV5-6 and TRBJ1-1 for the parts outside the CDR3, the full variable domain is DAGVTQSPTHLIKTRGQQVTLRCSPKSGHDTVSWYQQALGQGPQFIFQYYEEEERQRGNFPDRFSGHQFPNYSSELNVNALLLGDSALYLCASRTGAANTEAFFGQGTRLTVV.

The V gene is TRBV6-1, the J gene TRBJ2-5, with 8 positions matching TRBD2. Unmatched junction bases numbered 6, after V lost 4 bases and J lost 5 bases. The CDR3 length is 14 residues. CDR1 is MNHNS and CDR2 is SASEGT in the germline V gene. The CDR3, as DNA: TGTGCCAGCAGTGCCCAGGGCGGGGGGGAGACCCAGTACTTC. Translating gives CASSAQGGGETQYF.

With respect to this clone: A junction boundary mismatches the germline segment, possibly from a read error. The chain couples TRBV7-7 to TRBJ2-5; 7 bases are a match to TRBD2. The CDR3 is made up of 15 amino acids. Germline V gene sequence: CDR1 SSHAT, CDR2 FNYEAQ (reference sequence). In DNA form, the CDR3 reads TGTGCTAGCAGCCCCACTAGCGCGGGCCAAGAGACCCAGTACTTC. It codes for CASSPTSAGQETQYF.

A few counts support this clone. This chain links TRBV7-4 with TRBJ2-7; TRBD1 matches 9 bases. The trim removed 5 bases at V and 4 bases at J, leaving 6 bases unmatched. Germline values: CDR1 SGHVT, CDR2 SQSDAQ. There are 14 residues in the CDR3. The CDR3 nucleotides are TGTGCCAGCAGCACGGGACAGGGCCCTTACGAGCAGTACTTC. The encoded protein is CASSTGQGPYEQYF.

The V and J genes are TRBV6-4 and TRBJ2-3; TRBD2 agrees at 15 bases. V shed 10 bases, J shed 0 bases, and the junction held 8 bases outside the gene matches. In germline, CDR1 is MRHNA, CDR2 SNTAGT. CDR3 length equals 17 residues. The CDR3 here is CAIEGLAGGPSTDTQYF. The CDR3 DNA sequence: TGTGCCATCGAAGGACTAGCGGGGGGGCCGAGCACAGATACGCAGTATTTT.

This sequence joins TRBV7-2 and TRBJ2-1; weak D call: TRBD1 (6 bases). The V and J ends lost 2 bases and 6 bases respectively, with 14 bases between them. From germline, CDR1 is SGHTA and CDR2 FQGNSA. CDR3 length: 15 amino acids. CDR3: CASSLTIRQVNEQFF. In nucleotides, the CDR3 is TGTGCCAGCAGCTTAACAATACGACAGGTCAATGAGCAGTTCTTC.

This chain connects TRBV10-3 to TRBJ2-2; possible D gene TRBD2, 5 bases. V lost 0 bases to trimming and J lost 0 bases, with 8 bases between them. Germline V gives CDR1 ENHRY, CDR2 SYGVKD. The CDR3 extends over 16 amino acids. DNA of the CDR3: TGTGCCATCAGTGAGTCCCAGACTACGAACACCGGGGAGCTGTTTTTT. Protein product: CAISESQTTNTGELFF.

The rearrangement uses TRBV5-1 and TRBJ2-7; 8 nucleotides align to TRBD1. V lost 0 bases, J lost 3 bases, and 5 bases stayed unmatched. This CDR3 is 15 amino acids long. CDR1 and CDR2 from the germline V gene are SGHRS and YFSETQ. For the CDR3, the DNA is TGCGCCAGCAGCTTGGGGACAGGGCTGAACTACGAGCAGTACTTC. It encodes CASSLGTGLNYEQYF.

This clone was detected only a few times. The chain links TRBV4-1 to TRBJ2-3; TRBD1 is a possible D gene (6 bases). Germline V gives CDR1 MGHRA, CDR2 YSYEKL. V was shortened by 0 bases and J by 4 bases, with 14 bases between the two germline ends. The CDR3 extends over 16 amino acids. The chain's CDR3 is CASSQDWGLAADTQYF. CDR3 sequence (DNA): TGCGCCAGCAGCCAAGATTGGGGGCTAGCCGCAGATACGCAGTATTTT.

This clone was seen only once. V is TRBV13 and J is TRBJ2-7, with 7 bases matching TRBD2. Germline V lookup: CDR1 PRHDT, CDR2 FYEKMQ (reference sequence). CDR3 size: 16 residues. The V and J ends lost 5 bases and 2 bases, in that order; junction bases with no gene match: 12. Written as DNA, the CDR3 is TGTGCCAGCAGCCTCCGAGGCGGGGGTGGACCCTACGAGCAGTACTTC. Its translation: CASSLRGGGGPYEQYF.

The CDR3 nucleotides are TGTGCCAGCAGCCAGGGGGGTGGCAGAGAAAAACTGTTTTTT. It specifies CASSQGGGREKLFF. The chain couples TRBV28 to TRBJ1-4; 7 positions agree with TRBD1. This CDR3 is built from 14 residues. Germline CDR1 reads MDHEN; CDR2 reads SYDVKM. J lost 8 bases, V lost 6 bases, and 9 bases had no gene match.

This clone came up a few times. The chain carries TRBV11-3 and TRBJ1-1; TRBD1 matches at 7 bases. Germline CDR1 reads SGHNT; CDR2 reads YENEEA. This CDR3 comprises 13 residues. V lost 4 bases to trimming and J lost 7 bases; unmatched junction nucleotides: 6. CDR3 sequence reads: CASSSGTVGEAFF. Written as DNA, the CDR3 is TGTGCCAGCAGCTCCGGGACAGTAGGTGAAGCTTTCTTT.

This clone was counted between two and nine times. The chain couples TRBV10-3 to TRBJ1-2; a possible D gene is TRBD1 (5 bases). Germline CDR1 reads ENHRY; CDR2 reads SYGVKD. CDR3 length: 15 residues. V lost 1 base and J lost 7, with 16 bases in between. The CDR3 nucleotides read TGTGCCATCAGTGAGTTGACAGTGTCATTAGGTGGCTACACCTTC. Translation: CAISELTVSLGGYTF.

CDR3 protein: CASSLAGGVGYTF. The CDR3 region has the DNA TGTGCCAGCAGCCTTGCGGGGGGCGTCGGCTACACCTTC. V usage is TRBV27 and J usage is TRBJ1-2; D might be TRBD1 (6 bases). Trimming stripped 6 bases from V and 8 bases from J, with 16 bases between. This CDR3 spans 13 amino acids. Germline V gives CDR1 MNHEY, CDR2 SMNVEV (reference sequence).

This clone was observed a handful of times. The CDR3 is CASSLEPTGYSGNTIYF. CDR3 coding DNA: TGTGCCAGCAGCTTAGAGCCGACAGGCTATTCTGGAAACACCATATATTTT. V and J are TRBV11-2 and TRBJ1-3, with D perhaps matching TRBD1 (6 bases). This CDR3 has 17 residues. Looked up from germline, CDR1 is SGHAT and CDR2 is FQNNGV. The V gene lost 0 bases and the J gene lost 1 base, with 13 bases spanning the gap.

The CDR3 sequence is CASSFRQGTETQYF. The CDR3, as DNA: TGTGCCAGCAGCTTTCGACAGGGGACGGAGACCCAGTACTTC. The chain links TRBV7-2 to TRBJ2-5, with TRBD1 matching over 8 bases. Germline lookup yields CDR1 SGHTA and CDR2 FQGNSA. CDR3 length: 14 amino acids. After removal of 3 bases from V and 5 bases from J, the junction contained 5 bases not matched to a gene.

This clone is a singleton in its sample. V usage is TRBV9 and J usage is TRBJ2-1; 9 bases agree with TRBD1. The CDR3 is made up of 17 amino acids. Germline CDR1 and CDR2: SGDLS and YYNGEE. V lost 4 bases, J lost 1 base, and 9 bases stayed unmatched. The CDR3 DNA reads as TGTGCCAGCAGCCCGCGCAGGACAGGGGTGTCCTACAATGAGCAGTTCTTC. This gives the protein CASSPRRTGVSYNEQFF.

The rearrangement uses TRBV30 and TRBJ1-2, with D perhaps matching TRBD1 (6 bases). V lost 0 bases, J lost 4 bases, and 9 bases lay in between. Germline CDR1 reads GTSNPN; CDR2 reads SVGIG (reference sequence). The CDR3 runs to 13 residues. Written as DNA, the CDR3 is TGTGCCTGGAGTGTACAGGGAAGCTATGGCTACACCTTC. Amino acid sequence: CAWSVQGSYGYTF.

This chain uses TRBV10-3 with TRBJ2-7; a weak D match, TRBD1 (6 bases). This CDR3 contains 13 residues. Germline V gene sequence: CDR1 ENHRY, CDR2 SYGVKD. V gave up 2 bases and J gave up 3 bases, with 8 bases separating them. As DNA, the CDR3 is TGTGCCATCAGTGAGACACAGGGCTACGAGCAGTACTTC. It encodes CAISETQGYEQYF.

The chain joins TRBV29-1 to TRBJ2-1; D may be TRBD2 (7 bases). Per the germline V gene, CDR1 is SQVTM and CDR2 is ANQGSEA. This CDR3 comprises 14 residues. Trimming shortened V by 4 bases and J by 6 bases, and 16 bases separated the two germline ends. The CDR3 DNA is TGCAGCGTTGTGAGGGGGGGCTTTTTCAATGAGCAGTTCTTC. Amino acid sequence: CSVVRGGFFNEQFF.

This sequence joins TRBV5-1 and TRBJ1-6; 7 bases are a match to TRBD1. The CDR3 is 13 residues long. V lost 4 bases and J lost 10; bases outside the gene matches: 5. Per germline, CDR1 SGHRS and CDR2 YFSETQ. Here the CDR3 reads CASSPDRDSPLHF. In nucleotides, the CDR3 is TGCGCCAGCAGCCCCGACAGGGACTCACCCCTCCACTTT.

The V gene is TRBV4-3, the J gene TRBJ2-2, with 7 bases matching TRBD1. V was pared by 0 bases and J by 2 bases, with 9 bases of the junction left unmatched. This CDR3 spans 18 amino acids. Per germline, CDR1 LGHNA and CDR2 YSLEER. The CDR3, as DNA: TGCGCCAGCAGCCAAGAAGGGTGGACAGGCGGAAACACCGGGGAGCTGTTTTTT. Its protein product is CASSQEGWTGGNTGELFF.

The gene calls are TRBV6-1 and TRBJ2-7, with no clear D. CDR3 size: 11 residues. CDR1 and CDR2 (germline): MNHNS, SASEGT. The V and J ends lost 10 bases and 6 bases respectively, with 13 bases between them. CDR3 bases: TGTGCCATCTCCTATTGGGCCGAGCAGTACTTC. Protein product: CAISYWAEQYF.

The CDR3: CASTPYLAGETDTQYF. DNA of the CDR3: TGTGCCAGCACCCCGTATCTAGCGGGCGAAACAGATACGCAGTATTTT. The chain has TRBV7-9 and TRBJ2-3, with 8 bases aligning to TRBD2. Looked up from germline, CDR1 is SEHNR and CDR2 is FQNEAQ (reference sequence). This CDR3 spans 16 amino acids. V shed 7 bases and J 3 bases; nucleotides not matched to a gene: 12.

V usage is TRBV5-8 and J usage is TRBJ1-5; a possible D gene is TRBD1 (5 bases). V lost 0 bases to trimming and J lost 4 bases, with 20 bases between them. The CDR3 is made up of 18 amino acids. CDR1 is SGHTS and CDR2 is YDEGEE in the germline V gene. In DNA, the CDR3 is TGTGCCAGCAGCTTGGACGGCCAGACTCGATCAGGGAATCAGCCCCAGCATTTT. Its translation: CASSLDGQTRSGNQPQHF.

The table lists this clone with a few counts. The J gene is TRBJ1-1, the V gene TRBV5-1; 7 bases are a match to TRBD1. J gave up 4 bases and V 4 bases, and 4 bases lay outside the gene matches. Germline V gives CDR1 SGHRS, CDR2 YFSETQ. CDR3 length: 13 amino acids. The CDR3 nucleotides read TGCGCCAGCAGCCCACAGGGGTTCACTGAAGCTTTCTTT. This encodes CASSPQGFTEAFF.

DNA of the CDR3: TGTGCCAGCAGTTACCCAGGCAGGGATGGCTACACCTTC. It specifies CASSYPGRDGYTF. The gene calls are TRBV6-5 and TRBJ1-2, with D tentatively TRBD1 (5 bases). CDR3 length equals 13 residues. In germline, CDR1 is MNHEY, CDR2 SVGAGI. The germline V and J ends were trimmed by 2 bases and 6 bases, with 10 bases remaining between them.